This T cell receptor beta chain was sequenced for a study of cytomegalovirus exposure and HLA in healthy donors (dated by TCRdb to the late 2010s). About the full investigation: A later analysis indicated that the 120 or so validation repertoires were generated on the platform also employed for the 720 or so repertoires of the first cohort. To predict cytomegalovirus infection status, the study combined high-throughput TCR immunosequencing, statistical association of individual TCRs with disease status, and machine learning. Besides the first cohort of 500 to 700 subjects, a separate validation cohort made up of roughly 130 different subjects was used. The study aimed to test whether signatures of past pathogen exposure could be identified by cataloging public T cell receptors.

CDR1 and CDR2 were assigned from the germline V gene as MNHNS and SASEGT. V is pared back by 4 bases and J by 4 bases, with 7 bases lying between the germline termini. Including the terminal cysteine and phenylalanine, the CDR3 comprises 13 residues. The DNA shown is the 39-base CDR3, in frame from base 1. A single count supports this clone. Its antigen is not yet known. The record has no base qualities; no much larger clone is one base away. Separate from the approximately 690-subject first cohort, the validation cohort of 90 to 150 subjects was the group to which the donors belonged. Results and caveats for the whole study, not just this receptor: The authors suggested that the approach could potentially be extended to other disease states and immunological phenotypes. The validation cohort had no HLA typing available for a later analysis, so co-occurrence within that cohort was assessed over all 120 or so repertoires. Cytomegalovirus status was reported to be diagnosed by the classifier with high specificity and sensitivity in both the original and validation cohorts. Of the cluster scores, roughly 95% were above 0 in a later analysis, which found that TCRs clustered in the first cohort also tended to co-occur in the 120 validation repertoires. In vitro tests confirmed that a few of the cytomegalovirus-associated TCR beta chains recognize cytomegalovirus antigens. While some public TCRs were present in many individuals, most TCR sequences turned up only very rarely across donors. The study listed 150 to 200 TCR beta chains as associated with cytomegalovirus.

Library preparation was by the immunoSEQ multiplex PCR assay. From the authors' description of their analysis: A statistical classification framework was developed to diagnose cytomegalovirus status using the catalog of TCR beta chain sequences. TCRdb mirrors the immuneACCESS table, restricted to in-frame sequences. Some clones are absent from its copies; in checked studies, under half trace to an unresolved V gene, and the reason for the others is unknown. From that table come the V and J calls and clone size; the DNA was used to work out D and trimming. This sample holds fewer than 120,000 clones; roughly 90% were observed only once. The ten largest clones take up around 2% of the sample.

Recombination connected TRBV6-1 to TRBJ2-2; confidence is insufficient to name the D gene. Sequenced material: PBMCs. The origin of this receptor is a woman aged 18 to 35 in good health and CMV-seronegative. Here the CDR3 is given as CASSVPSTGELFF. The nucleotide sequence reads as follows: TGTGCCAGCAGTGTCCCTAGCACCGGGGAGCTGTTTTTT.